This T cell receptor beta chain was documented in a study of cytomegalovirus exposure and HLA in healthy donors (dated by TCRdb to 2015 to 2018). Regarding the complete study: In an earlier analysis of under 750 of the donors, about 270 Gb of sequence data and 95 million to 130 million unique TCR beta sequences from 150 million to 200 million T cells were reported. Approximately 310 gigabases of sequencing data and 70 million to 100 million unique TCR sequences were included in an early release covering around 600 HLA-typed donors. Of the roughly 420 genotyped donors, approximately 80% were placed in the genetic ancestry cluster associated with self-reported Caucasian donors. The study aimed to test whether signatures of past pathogen exposure could be identified by cataloging public T cell receptors. Using immunosequencing, the study profiled T cell repertoires from around 680 subjects and related those repertoires to cytomegalovirus serostatus. Besides the first cohort of more than 650 subjects, a separate validation cohort made up of roughly 130 different subjects was used. To predict cytomegalovirus infection status, the study brought together high-throughput TCR immunosequencing, statistical association of individual TCRs with disease status, and machine learning. A later analysis re-examined previously published TCR beta repertoires from more than 550 donors and added high-resolution HLA genotyping to investigate patterns of TCR occurrence. The later analysis used no new phenotypic data to find candidate immune exposures, relying instead on TCR beta sequences and their occurrence across donors. An earlier analysis of several hundred of the donors applied high-throughput TCR beta sequencing to assess whether each TCR beta V gene segment acted as functional or pseudogenic. Donor age, sex, ethnicity and CMV serostatus were collected together with the repertoire data. A later genetic analysis took genome-wide SNP genotypes for about 55% of the 666 donors and used that subset as a discovery cohort. All discovery cohort repertoires had been generated using a single sequencing platform. HLA typing covered class I and class II loci at four-digit resolution. The number of typed donors differed by locus: about 620-640 for A, B, C, DRB1 and DQB1; 522 for DQA1; approximately 600 for DPA1; and some 450 for DPB1. Several DR-DQ haplotypes were handled as single units for association and clustering, since linkage in the cohort was strong. Among some 410 genotyped donors of the cohort, an average of approximately 240,000 unique TCR beta nucleotide sequences were sequenced per donor, roughly a sixth of them non-productive. Here is what the overall study found, with its caveats: According to a later analysis, TCR association rates differed among HLA loci, with DRB1 alleles showing the most associated TCRs and HLA-C alleles showing the fewest. A later genetic analysis reported fewer N-insertions in productive TCRs among donors in an Asian-associated ancestry cluster than the 666-donor mean. Across donors, most TCR sequences were observed very rarely, whereas some public TCRs were present in many individuals. In a later analysis, most CMV-associated TCR beta chains were found to appear HLA-restricted, with HLA associations seemingly driven largely by CMV exposure. A later analysis found that HLA-associated TCR beta chains were more clonally expanded and had lower generation probabilities than equally common non-associated chains. When HLA alleles, especially DR and DQ, strongly co-occurred, TCR associations were difficult to assign to individual alleles. CMV serostatus was the only immune exposure information available for the cohort. Some IMGT-functional V segments, including TRBV6-2 and TRBV6-3, could not be told apart with the 87-base-pair reads, so those segments were excluded. Because HLA typing was unavailable for some donors at each locus, only the typed subset was used in association tests. Correlated functional status among segregating V segments might reflect linkage disequilibrium, but an unknown experimental factor could not be ruled out. A further reported finding was that TCR beta sequences accurately predicted the HLA-A and HLA-B alleles for most subjects in the first cohort. The sequencing pipeline was judged likely to have produced a cluster of highly shared sequence variants as a technical artifact. The cohort was sequenced for TCR beta chains only, and without alpha or paired-chain data the features that could be detected were limited. Sequencing depth was assumed to be roughly uniform across donors in the presence/absence analyses, though that assumption may not hold. In a later analysis, over 15,000 TCR beta sequences were associated with specific HLA alleles at a false discovery rate of 0.05. The authors suggested that the approach could potentially be generalized to other disease states and immunological phenotypes. A later genetic analysis associated a missense DCLRE1C variant with V-gene and J-gene trimming of TCR beta chains, and an independent cohort replicated the association. In an earlier analysis of a few hundred of the donors, most TCR beta V segments were observed in productive rearrangements about 90% or about 30% of the time, broadly matching IMGT annotations. The study gave a list of about 160 TCR beta chains associated with cytomegalovirus. In vitro tests confirmed that a few of the cytomegalovirus-associated TCR beta chains recognize cytomegalovirus antigens. The classifier was reported to diagnose cytomegalovirus status with high specificity and sensitivity in both the original and validation cohorts. The earlier analysis of some 540 of the donors excluded 15 to 20 rarely observed V segments, including chromosome 9 orphons, because counts were too low. In a later analysis, several top co-occurrence clusters were reported to appear linked to parvovirus B19, influenza, CMV and Epstein-Barr virus.

Concerning this clone itself: The antigen this receptor binds is unknown. Base qualities are not recorded, but no much larger clone differs from it by a single base.

The cohort consisted of more than 650 healthy bone marrow donors. Cohort members were all nominally healthy when sampled, although unrecorded immune exposures were likely present. Of the approximately 670 cohort members, about 270 had a positive CMV serostatus and about 350 had a negative one, while no CMV serostatus was recorded for the donor. A peripheral blood sample was provided by each donor, and peripheral blood mononuclear cells were used for TCR beta sequencing. Genomic DNA was extracted from the blood cell samples with the Qiagen DNeasy Blood Extraction Kit. Library preparation used the immunoSEQ multiplex PCR assay. The multiplex PCR relied on a mix of 60 forward primers for TCR Vbeta segments and 13 reverse primers for TCR Jbeta segments. Amplification of the CDR3 region of rearranged TCR beta genes was performed with a multiplex PCR assay on genomic DNA. Amplified TCR beta libraries were sequenced as 87-base-pair reads on the Illumina HiSeq System. In the original analysis: Across the 670 or so repertoires, a later analysis counted tens of millions of unique TCR beta chains, around 10 million of which were shared by at least two donors. Raw reads were error-corrected and collapsed into unique sequences with a nearest-neighbor algorithm that merged closely related sequences to remove PCR and sequencing errors. To assign V, D and J gene segments, CDR3 sequences were aligned to IMGT reference sequences. For a sequence to be retained, at least a six-nucleotide match to both a V gene segment and a J gene segment was required. Rearrangements were called productive when the CDR3 lacked stop codons and stayed in frame with V and J; all others were non-productive. CDR3 was defined according to IMGT convention as the region running from the second conserved V-encoded cysteine to the conserved J-encoded phenylalanine. In an earlier analysis of more than 550 of the donors, sequences lacking an unambiguous match to a single V gene segment were excluded. An earlier analysis of a few hundred of the donors classified V segments as functional when productive rearrangements were above 56.7% and as segregating when the standard deviation between donors was above 5%. A statistical classification framework was built for diagnosing cytomegalovirus status from the catalog of TCR beta chain sequences. V and J gene assignment, in a later analysis, came from comparing TCR nucleotide sequences with IMGT/GENE-DB human TR gene sequences. The TCRdist pipeline was used in a later analysis to assign CDR3 sequences and most-parsimonious VDJ recombination scenarios. In a later analysis, every TCR beta chain was defined by the combination of its CDR3 amino acid sequence and its V-gene family, and reads without a unique V-gene family were dropped. As a way to deal with suspected cross-contamination and a sequencing artifact, a later analysis dropped 592 nucleotide sequences that were highly shared and had low generation probability. A later analysis calculated a clonal expansion index for each public chain from normalized within-repertoire ranks of inferred template counts. A later analysis computed generation probabilities with a VDJ recombination model fitted to out-of-frame rearrangements, and checked the results against IGoR. In a later analysis, TCR-TCR, TCR-HLA and TCR-CMV co-occurrence was scored with hypergeometric tests, and a repertoire-size bias correction was applied to TCR pairs. In a later analysis, false discovery rates were estimated by permuting HLA or CMV assignments 20 times. In a later analysis, co-occurring TCRs were grouped using DBSCAN, with TCRdist sequence similarity added in when clustering inside HLA-allele-positive subsets. Repertoires with fewer than 30,000 or more than 120,000 public chains were left out of co-occurrence clustering, as were five repertoires with anomalous nucleotide sharing. Not all clones reach the TCRdb copy of this immuneACCESS table, which keeps in-frame sequences only. Checked studies attribute under half of the gap to unresolved V genes and leave the rest unexplained. V and J calls and clone size are given by that table; D and trimming were obtained from the DNA. The sample includes under 200,000 clones, with 75% to 90% observed a single time. The leading ten clones occupy 1.9% of the sample.

V ends up 3 bases short and J 5 bases short, with an unmatched junction base count of 8. CDR1 WSHSY and CDR2 SAAADI are derived from the germline V gene. Inclusive of the bounding cysteine and phenylalanine, the CDR3 is 16 residues long. This entry keeps only the CDR3 DNA: 48 bases, framed from base 1. The sequence was obtained from a human donor in good health. Sequenced material: PBMCs. The sequence joins TRBV10-2 to TRBJ2-5; TRBD2 aligns with 11 central bases. The CDR3 loop reads CASSETRLAGLETQYF. The DNA is TGCGCCAGCAGTGAAACAAGACTAGCGGGGTTGGAGACCCAGTACTTC.